Presented here are 25 T cell receptor beta chains from one specimen sequenced in a study of T cell responses to AZD1222 COVID-19 vaccine. Some clones are missing from TCRdb's copy, which holds only in-frame ones; the method was immunoSEQ multiplex PCR. This sample has fewer than 95,000 clones, with around 93% found just once. The source was peripheral blood, collected 28 days after the second AZD1222 dose. Receptors were obtained from an adult who received the AZD1222 COVID-19 vaccine.

DNA for the CDR3: TGTGCCAGCAGTTCCCGACGGACTGAAGCTTTCTTT. Residues: CASSSRRTEAFF. This chain uses TRBV6-2 or TRBV6-3 with TRBJ1-1; unclear D gene. Germline V lookup: CDR1 MNHEY, CDR2 SVGEGT. Deletions cut 4 bases from V and 5 bases from J, with 8 bases between. The CDR3 has 12 residues.

Written as DNA, the CDR3 is TGCGCCAGCAGCTTGGCCCCGGGTTTAAGCTCCTACGAGCAGTACTTC. Encoded protein: CASSLAPGLSSYEQYF. The rearrangement uses TRBV5-1 and TRBJ2-7; D unclear. The CDR3 has 16 amino acids. V was trimmed by 0 bases and J by 0 bases, leaving 13 bases between them. The germline gives CDR1 SGHRS, CDR2 YFSETQ.

The chain joins TRBV18 to TRBJ2-1; maybe TRBD2 (5 bases). Germline V gene sequence: CDR1 KGHSH, CDR2 LQKENI. This CDR3 is 15 amino acids long. Trimming cost V 0 bases and J 0 bases, with 6 bases left between them. The CDR3 region is CASSPPGNSYNEQFF. The CDR3 region has the DNA TGTGCCAGCTCACCACCCGGGAACTCCTACAATGAGCAGTTCTTC.

J is TRBJ1-2 and V is TRBV28; D unclear. The CDR3 runs to 14 residues. Germline V gene sequence: CDR1 MDHEN, CDR2 SYDVKM. Deletions cut 1 base from V and 5 bases from J, with 11 bases between. CDR3 sequence: CASSLSTGGYGYTF. The CDR3 region has the DNA TGTGCCAGCAGTTTATCTACGGGAGGTTATGGCTACACCTTC.

The chain uses TRBV15 and TRBJ2-7; D possibly corresponds to TRBD2 (6 bases). V gave up 3 bases and J gave up 5 bases, with 14 bases separating them. Germline V gene lookup returns CDR1 LNHNV and CDR2 YYDKDF (reference sequence). The CDR3 contains 14 residues. In DNA, the CDR3 is TGTGCCACCAGCAGCGGGAGATCAACCGACGAGCAGTACTTC. It encodes CATSSGRSTDEQYF.

This chain links TRBV5-1 with TRBJ2-1; 12 bases map to TRBD1. V was clipped by 4 bases and J by 3 bases; unmatched bases: 5. The CDR3 extends over 16 amino acids. Germline V CDR1 and CDR2: SGHRS, YFSETQ. The CDR3 region has the DNA TGCGCCAGCAGCATGGGGACAGGGGGCTTCTACAATGAGCAGTTCTTC. Protein: CASSMGTGGFYNEQFF.

V usage is TRBV7-9 and J usage is TRBJ1-5; D gene unclear. V was clipped by 2 bases and J by 5 bases, with 10 bases between them. Germline V gene lookup returns CDR1 SEHNR and CDR2 FQNEAQ (reference sequence). This CDR3 region has 14 residues. CDR3 sequence: CASSLMDSDQPQHF. The CDR3 region has the DNA TGTGCCAGCAGCTTAATGGACTCCGATCAGCCCCAGCATTTT.

The V and J genes are TRBV11-3 and TRBJ1-6, with D uncertain. V was trimmed by 2 bases and J by 7 bases, leaving 6 bases between them. Per the germline V gene, CDR1 is SGHNT and CDR2 is YENEEA. This CDR3 contains 13 residues. CDR3 sequence (DNA): TGTGCCAGCAGCTTAATCTTCAATTCACCCCTCCACTTT. Its protein is CASSLIFNSPLHF.

The chain is built from TRBV7-9 and TRBJ1-1; D not resolved. The CDR3 covers 17 residues. V was cut by 5 bases and J by 3 bases, with 22 bases left in between. Germline assignment: CDR1 SEHNR and CDR2 FQNEAQ (reference sequence). This chain's CDR3 is CASSPDGSPPGDTEAFF. The CDR3 nucleotides read TGTGCCAGCAGCCCAGACGGTTCGCCCCCAGGAGACACTGAAGCTTTCTTT.

J is TRBJ1-1 and V is TRBV6-5; D is perhaps TRBD1 (5 bases). The CDR3 is made up of 14 amino acids. The V and J ends lost 5 bases and 6 bases respectively, with 16 bases between them. Germline values: CDR1 MNHEY, CDR2 SVGAGI. Written as DNA, the CDR3 is TGTGCCAGCAGTATCGGGGGAAATGTCGCTGAAGCTTTCTTT. Encoded protein: CASSIGGNVAEAFF.

This sequence joins TRBV19 and TRBJ1-4, with D tentatively TRBD1 (6 bases). The CDR3 has 15 amino acids. Germline V CDR1 and CDR2: LNHDA, SQIVND (reference sequence). The germline V and J ends were trimmed by 0 bases and 7 bases, with 12 bases remaining between them. The CDR3, as DNA: TGTGCCAGTAGTATAGATCTGGCAGGGGCTGAAAAACTGTTTTTT. Protein product: CASSIDLAGAEKLFF.

CDR3 region: CATHQGANEKLFF. DNA of the CDR3: TGTGCCACCCATCAAGGGGCTAATGAAAAACTGTTTTTT. The chain is built from TRBV6-6 and TRBJ1-4; tentative D call: TRBD1 (5 bases). Trimming pared 10 bases from V and 3 bases from J, leaving 12 bases between. The germline CDR1 and CDR2 sequences are MNHNY and SVGAGI (reference sequence). The CDR3 has 13 amino acids.

This chain joins TRBV5-1 and TRBJ2-7, with 11 bases aligning to TRBD2. The CDR3 runs to 15 residues. The germline gives CDR1 SGHRS, CDR2 YFSETQ. V lost 0 bases, J lost 2 bases, and 1 base stayed unmatched. CDR3 region: CASSLDSGRAYEQYF. In DNA, the CDR3 is TGCGCCAGCAGCTTGGATAGCGGGAGGGCCTACGAGCAGTACTTC.

The rearrangement links TRBV6-2 or TRBV6-3 to TRBJ2-1; D may be TRBD2 (5 bases). V shed 5 bases and J shed 5 bases, with 19 bases lying between them. This CDR3 contains 16 residues. Germline CDR1 reads MNHEY; CDR2 reads SVGEGT. The CDR3 region has the DNA TGTGCCAGCAGTCCGGGAAGGGCGGGCGTTAACAATGAGCAGTTCTTC. Amino acid sequence: CASSPGRAGVNNEQFF.

V is TRBV7-2 and J is TRBJ2-7, with TRBD1 matching over 7 bases. Germline trimming cut 6 bases from V and 2 bases from J; bases unmatched to any gene: 7. Germline V gene sequence: CDR1 SGHTA, CDR2 FQGNSA. The CDR3 contains 14 residues. The CDR3: CASSLTGQAYEQYF. The CDR3 nucleotides are TGTGCCAGCAGTTTGACAGGGCAAGCCTACGAGCAGTACTTC. Full variable domain (outside the CDR3, taken from reference TRBV7-2 and TRBJ2-7): GAGVSQSPSNKVTEKGKDVELRCDPISGHTALYWYRQSLGQGLEFLIYFQGNSAPDKSGLPSDRFSAERTGGSVSTLTIQRTQQEDSAVYLCASSLTGQAYEQYFGPGTRLTVT.

J is TRBJ2-6 and V is TRBV7-2; D gene ambiguous. The CDR3 loop spans 15 amino acids. Germline V CDR1 and CDR2: SGHTA, FQGNSA. V shed 7 bases and J shed 0 bases, with 10 bases lying between them. Here the CDR3 reads CASTFPFSGANVLTF. CDR3 sequence (DNA): TGTGCCAGCACGTTCCCATTCTCTGGGGCCAACGTCCTGACTTTC.

The chain employs TRBV12-3 or TRBV12-4 and TRBJ1-1; D is possibly TRBD1 (6 bases). The CDR3 consists of 13 residues. V was clipped by 4 bases and J by 1 base, with 7 bases between them. DNA of the CDR3: TGTGCCAGCAGTTGGACAGCGAACACTGAAGCTTTCTTT. It is translated as CASSWTANTEAFF.

The chain combines TRBV24-1 with TRBJ1-5; 7 nucleotides line up with TRBD1. Germline loops: CDR1 KGHDR, CDR2 SFDVKD. J gave up 1 base and V 4 bases, and 3 bases lay outside the gene matches. CDR3 length equals 15 residues. The CDR3 reads CATSDPGGSNQPQHF. CDR3 in DNA: TGTGCCACCAGTGACCCAGGGGGAAGCAATCAGCCCCAGCATTTT.

This clone appeared a few times. This chain links TRBV6-2 or TRBV6-3 with TRBJ2-1; tentative D call: TRBD1 (6 bases). This CDR3 has 15 residues. The V gene lost 2 bases and the J gene lost 1 base, with 9 bases spanning the gap. In germline, CDR1 is MNHEY, CDR2 SVGEGT. The CDR3 DNA is TGTGCCAGCAGTTACGGGACAAGGTCCTACAATGAGCAGTTCTTC. It is translated as CASSYGTRSYNEQFF.

J is TRBJ2-3 and V is TRBV4-2, with D unclear. Trimming shortened V by 6 bases and J by 5 bases, and 15 bases separated the two germline ends. Per the germline V gene, CDR1 is LGHNA and CDR2 is YNFKEQ. The CDR3 has 14 residues. In DNA form, the CDR3 reads TGTGCCAGCAGTATAGGGCCCGCCGTAGATACGCAGTATTTT. The encoded protein is CASSIGPAVDTQYF.

The V gene is TRBV28, the J gene TRBJ1-2; TRBD1 matches 7 bases. V was clipped by 5 bases and J by 4 bases; unmatched bases: 10. The germline V gene has CDR1 MDHEN and CDR2 SYDVKM. This CDR3 has 15 residues. DNA of the CDR3: TGTGCCAGCAGTCCCGGGACAGAGAACTTCTATGGCTACACCTTC. This codes for CASSPGTENFYGYTF.

The CDR3: CATSRAVGISHRTRTEAFF. The CDR3 nucleotides read TGTGCCACCAGCAGAGCAGTGGGCATATCCCATAGGACGAGGACTGAAGCTTTCTTT. The V and J genes are TRBV15 and TRBJ1-1; D unresolved. This CDR3 has 19 residues. Trimming took off 1 base at V and 5 bases at J, with 26 bases between the two ends. Germline V gene sequence: CDR1 LNHNV, CDR2 YYDKDF (reference sequence).

In this sample, this clone turned up once. V is TRBV4-1 and J is TRBJ2-4, with a weak D call TRBD2 (5 bases). The V end lost 4 bases, the J end lost 2 bases, and 18 bases lay between the germline ends. The CDR3 runs 17 residues. Germline loops: CDR1 MGHRA, CDR2 YSYEKL. The CDR3 DNA reads as TGCGCCAGCAGCCCAGGACGAGGGTACGGAACCAAAAACATTCAGTACTTC. Translated, it gives CASSPGRGYGTKNIQYF.

The chain recombines TRBV7-6 with TRBJ2-5; D possibly corresponds to TRBD1 (5 bases). The CDR3 has 16 amino acids. From germline, CDR1 is SGHVS and CDR2 FNYEAQ. The ends were cut back, 0 bases at V and 5 bases at J, with 16 bases in the middle. The CDR3 coding sequence is TGTGCCAGCAGCTTAGCGGGAAGGGGTTTGGGGGAGACCCAGTACTTC. Translated: CASSLAGRGLGETQYF.

The CDR3 region has the DNA TGTGCCAGCAGCCCCCGGGGGCTAGCGGGATTTGAGACCCAGTACTTC. This gives the protein CASSPRGLAGFETQYF. The V and J genes are TRBV7-2 and TRBJ2-5, with 9 bases matching TRBD2. V lost 5 bases, J lost 5 bases, and 12 bases stayed unmatched. The germline V gene encodes CDR1 SGHTA and CDR2 FQGNSA. The CDR3 covers 16 residues.